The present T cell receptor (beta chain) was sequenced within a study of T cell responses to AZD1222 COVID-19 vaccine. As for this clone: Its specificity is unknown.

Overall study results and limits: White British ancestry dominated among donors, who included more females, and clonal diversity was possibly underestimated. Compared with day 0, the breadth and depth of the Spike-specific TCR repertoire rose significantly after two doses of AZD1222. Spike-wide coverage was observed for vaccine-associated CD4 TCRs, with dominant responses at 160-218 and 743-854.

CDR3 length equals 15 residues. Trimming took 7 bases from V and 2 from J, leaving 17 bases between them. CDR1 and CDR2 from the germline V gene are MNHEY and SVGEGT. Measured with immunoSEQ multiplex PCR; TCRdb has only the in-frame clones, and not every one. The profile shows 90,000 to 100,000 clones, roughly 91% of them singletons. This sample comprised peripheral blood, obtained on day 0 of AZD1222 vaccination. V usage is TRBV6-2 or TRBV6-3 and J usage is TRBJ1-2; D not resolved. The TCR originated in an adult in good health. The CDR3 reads CASNPRRRSNYGYTF. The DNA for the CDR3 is TGTGCCAGCAACCCCCGACGACGGTCCAACTATGGCTACACCTTC.